The sequence of this T cell receptor (beta chain) was determined in a study of blood T cell repertoires in COVID-19. Overall study context: Samples taken during acute and convalescent COVID-19 were collected in the United States, Italy and Spain. PBMCs, B-cell-depleted T cells, or T cells provided the cDNA or gDNA that made up the material.

Participant-reported clinical history was the basis for cohort assignment. Trimming pared 6 bases from V and 0 bases from J, leaving 20 bases between. The germline gives CDR1 GTSNPN, CDR2 SVGIG (reference sequence). The CDR3 runs 16 residues. Original analysis: Estimated nucleated cell counts came from reference gene primer amplification. The assay was immunoSEQ multiplex PCR, and TCRdb's table has in-frame clones only and misses some. The V and J calls and clone size are taken from that table; D and trimming were inferred from the DNA. The repertoire includes over 200,000 clones, approximately 88% of them detected once, and about 3.5% sits in the top ten.

The genes are TRBV30 and TRBJ2-5; D is undetermined. The receptor was derived from a woman under 40 who had been exposed to COVID-19. Specimen: PBMCs or T cells enriched from blood (not recorded which). The CDR3: CACNGRIPLYQETQYF. Here the CDR3 DNA reads TGTGCCTGCAATGGCAGGATTCCTCTGTACCAAGAGACCCAGTACTTC.